The source of this TCR beta chain is a study of T cells in Graves' hyperthyroidism and ophthalmopathy. The ends were cut back, 6 bases at V and 1 base at J, with 10 bases in the middle. The length of the CDR3 is 13 residues. Germline-derived CDR1 and CDR2 are SNHLY and FYNNEI. Diagnosis of hyperthyroidism was new in patients aged 18 to 65, and its duration was under 2 months. Diagnosis relied on clinical symptoms, serum thyroxine and TRAb, thyroid ultrasound and orbital computed tomography. The CDR3 regions of TCR beta were amplified from RNA transcripts. A first-round RT-PCR of the TCR CDR3 used the HTBI primer set. TCRdb fed the multiplex PCR reads into MiXCR, producing one record per CDR3 protein. The sample yields about 290,000 distinct CDR3 sequences, approximately 14% seen once. This clonotype was seen repeatedly, ten times or more.

V and J are TRBV2 and TRBJ2-7; D gene ambiguous. The source of this sequence is a woman aged 45-60 years with Graves' hyperthyroidism that later progressed to Graves' ophthalmopathy. The sequencing sample was made of blood. The CDR3 DNA follows: TGTGCCAGCAGCCCGGATTTTTCCTACGAGCAGTACTTC. It specifies CASSPDFSYEQYF.